This T cell receptor (beta chain) is drawn from a study of blood T cell repertoires in COVID-19. As for the study in general: Material from acute and convalescent COVID-19 was sourced from the United States, Italy and Spain. PBMCs, B-cell-depleted T cells, or T cells provided the cDNA or gDNA that made up the material.

V was pared by 4 bases and J by 7 bases, with 7 bases of the junction left unmatched. The CDR3 is 15 residues long. Germline V lookup: CDR1 SGHRS, CDR2 YFSETQ. TCRdb's copy holds only in-frame clones and misses some; the assay was immunoSEQ multiplex PCR. The sample shows around 130,000 clones, about 80% of them seen only once. The clonotype was recovered from a woman aged 50 to 60 with acute or convalescent COVID-19. The rearrangement joins TRBV5-1 to TRBJ1-6, with TRBD1 matching over 8 bases. Sequenced sample: peripheral blood. The CDR3 DNA reads TGCGCCAGCAGCACAACAGGGGGTTACAATTCACCCCTCCACTTT. Its protein is CASSTTGGYNSPLHF.